Described below is a single TCR beta chain sequence and its context. The antigen remains unidentified. This CDR3 has 13 residues. CDR1 is SQVTM, CDR2 ANQGSEA, per germline. The time point denotes: newly diagnosed GD, antithyroid drugs for less than 3 months. Generation of the TCR library employed RNA extracted from PBMCs. Graves' disease diagnosis followed American Thyroid Association guidelines. This record comes from a study of regulatory T cells in long-lasting Graves disease. Study conclusions and caveats: The TCR repertoire of persistent Graves' patients was less diverse than that of newly diagnosed ones. Gene preferences differed: TRBV28, TRBJ1-2, TRBJ2-5 in persistent cases.

According to the study, TCR beta libraries were built with iRepertoire HTBI primers and CDR3-region Arm-PCR. TCRdb recomputed calls from the multiplex PCR reads with MiXCR, one row per CDR3 protein. This table holds roughly 610,000 distinct CDR3 sequences, roughly 15% found once. This same sample was also taken into another study, of T cells in Graves' hyperthyroidism and ophthalmopathy. This second study notes: Researchers ran a first-round RT-PCR on the TCR CDR3 using the HTBI primer set.

The clonotype comes from a woman aged 25 to 39 with Graves disease. The chain employs TRBV29-1 and TRBJ2-5, with 7 bases fitting TRBD1. This sample comprised peripheral blood mononuclear cells (PBMCs), obtained at new diagnosis, from a patient treated with antithyroid drugs. CDR3 sequence (DNA): TGCAGTGTGCCGGGACAGCTACAAGAGACCCAGTACTTC. Encoded protein: CSVPGQLQETQYF.